The 27 T cell receptor beta chains in this list originate from one sample, sequenced in a study of T cell responses to AZD1222 COVID-19 vaccine. Here immunoSEQ multiplex PCR was the method, and the copy in TCRdb shows in-frame clones only, minus some. Seen here are some 150,000 clones, approximately 86% observed once, and the top ten hold roughly 5.1%. The sample consisted of peripheral blood, taken 28 days after the second AZD1222 dose. The source of these receptors is an adult who received the AZD1222 COVID-19 vaccine.

V gene TRBV5-1 combines with J gene TRBJ1-3; D is undetermined. The CDR3 extends over 16 amino acids. Per germline, CDR1 SGHRS and CDR2 YFSETQ. Trimming took off 0 bases at V and 0 bases at J, with 10 bases between the two ends. CDR3 sequence reads: CASSLAQGGSGNTIYF. For the CDR3, the DNA is TGCGCCAGCAGCTTGGCCCAAGGCGGCTCTGGAAACACCATATATTTT.

The chain carries TRBV9 and TRBJ1-3; D ambiguous. V lost 0 bases, J lost 3 bases, and 10 bases lay in between. In germline, CDR1 is SGDLS, CDR2 YYNGEE. The CDR3 runs 15 residues. The CDR3 DNA reads TGTGCCAGCAGCGTAGAAGGCCTGGGTGGAAACACCATATATTTT. Its translation is CASSVEGLGGNTIYF.

The V gene is TRBV7-2, the J gene TRBJ1-3; weak D call: TRBD1 (6 bases). The CDR3 spans 16 residues. Trimming left V 3 bases short and J 0 bases short, with 12 bases between. Germline V gene data show CDR1 as SGHTA and CDR2 as FQGNSA. CDR3 region: CASSLTGGSSGNTIYF. Here the CDR3 DNA reads TGTGCCAGCAGCTTGACAGGTGGGAGCTCTGGAAACACCATATATTTT.

The gene calls are TRBV20-1 and TRBJ2-5; D not certain. Trimming cost V 5 bases and J 5 bases, with 9 bases left between them. CDR3 length: 11 residues. CDR1 and CDR2 from the germline V gene are DFQATT and SNEGSKA (reference sequence). As DNA, the CDR3 is TGCAGTGCTCAGAAGGAGGAGACCCAGTACTTC. This encodes CSAQKEETQYF.

This chain links TRBV18 with TRBJ2-7; 9 bases agree with TRBD1. This CDR3 comprises 14 residues. Germline V gives CDR1 KGHSH, CDR2 LQKENI. Trimming removed 5 bases from V and 4 bases from J; junction bases left unmatched: 6. The CDR3 reads CASSNTGTGYEQYF. The CDR3 DNA sequence: TGTGCCAGCTCAAATACCGGGACAGGGTACGAGCAGTACTTC.

The chain uses TRBV10-3 and TRBJ2-7, with 13 bases identical to TRBD2. The CDR3 is 18 residues long. V was pared by 0 bases and J by 0 bases, with 5 bases of the junction left unmatched. Germline CDR1 is ENHRY and CDR2 is SYGVKD. The CDR3 protein is CAISESGLAGTFSYEQYF. The CDR3 DNA sequence: TGTGCCATCAGTGAGTCGGGACTAGCGGGGACCTTCTCCTACGAGCAGTACTTC.

The chain combines TRBV10-3 with TRBJ1-5; tentative D call: TRBD1 (5 bases). The germline CDR1 and CDR2 sequences are ENHRY and SYGVKD. The CDR3 length is 15 residues. V was shortened by 3 bases and J by 6 bases, with 15 bases between the two germline ends. The CDR3 bases are TGTGCCATCAGTGATTCTGGACAAACCGGTCAGCCCCAGCATTTT. Translating gives CAISDSGQTGQPQHF.

The rearrangement joins TRBV3-1 (or the pseudogene TRBV3-2) to TRBJ1-5; D gene unclear. The CDR3 sequence is 15 residues long. Germline V CDR1 and CDR2: LGHDT, YNNKEL (reference sequence). Trimming cost V 0 bases and J 11 bases, with 17 bases left between them. The CDR3, as DNA: TGTGCCAGCAGCCAAGATGGGAATTTAGGTACGACCCAGCATTTT. Protein product: CASSQDGNLGTTQHF.

CDR3 loop: CASSRRGSYEQYF. The DNA of the CDR3 is TGTGCCAGCAGCAGACGGGGTTCCTACGAGCAGTACTTC. The chain combines TRBV21-1 with TRBJ2-7; TRBD2, as called in the table, went unchecked against the DNA. TRBV21-1 is a pseudogene segment. The CDR3 is 13 amino acids.

This clone has more than one count but fewer than ten. The chain employs TRBV2 and TRBJ1-6, with D possibly TRBD1 on 5 matching bases. The CDR3 has 16 amino acids. V was cut by 5 bases and J by 4 bases, with 15 bases left in between. CDR1 is SNHLY, CDR2 FYNNEI, per germline. The CDR3 DNA is TGTGCCAGCAGTCGGGCCAGGGACCTTTATAATTCACCCCTCCACTTT. This codes for CASSRARDLYNSPLHF.

This sequence joins TRBV19 and TRBJ1-2; tentative D call: TRBD1 (5 bases). Germline CDR1 and CDR2: LNHDA and SQIVND (reference sequence). Trimming removed 6 bases from V and 8 bases from J, with 16 bases in between. The CDR3 consists of 13 residues. CDR3 nucleotides: TGTGCCAGTAGCCCCGGGACCCGGTGGGGCTACACCTTC. Translated: CASSPGTRWGYTF.

V and J are TRBV4-2 and TRBJ1-6; D may be TRBD1 (6 bases). This CDR3 comprises 14 residues. V lost 3 bases to trimming and J lost 11 bases, with 14 bases between them. CDR1 LGHNA and CDR2 YNFKEQ come from the germline V gene. The CDR3 region is CASSHGGAYAPLHF. The CDR3 DNA sequence: TGTGCCAGCAGCCACGGGGGGGCGTATGCACCCCTCCACTTT.

This chain joins TRBV30 and TRBJ1-3, with D perhaps TRBD1 (5 bases). Trimming stripped 0 bases from V and 2 bases from J, with 11 bases between. The CDR3 has 15 amino acids. Germline loops: CDR1 GTSNPN, CDR2 SVGIG (reference sequence). CDR3 region: CAWSVQSGPGNTIYF. The CDR3 region has the DNA TGTGCCTGGAGTGTACAGTCAGGGCCTGGAAACACCATATATTTT.

This chain connects TRBV6-5 to TRBJ1-1; 8 bases are a match to TRBD1. The CDR3 extends over 14 amino acids. Germline assignment: CDR1 MNHEY and CDR2 SVGAGI. The V and J ends lost 5 bases and 4 bases, in that order; junction bases with no gene match: 6. CDR3 amino acids: CASSLATGVTEAFF. In DNA, the CDR3 is TGTGCCAGCAGTCTTGCGACAGGGGTCACTGAAGCTTTCTTT.

This chain connects TRBV27 to TRBJ2-2, with TRBD1 identical over 9 bases. V gave up 3 bases and J gave up 6 bases; unmatched junction bases: 5. The length of the CDR3 is 15 residues. Per germline, CDR1 MNHEY and CDR2 SMNVEV (reference sequence). The CDR3 coding sequence is TGTGCCAGCAGTTTGGGGACAGGGACGGCCGGGGAGCTGTTTTTT. This sequence encodes CASSLGTGTAGELFF.

The rearrangement links TRBV13 to TRBJ2-1; 9 bases match TRBD2. The V gene's germline CDR1 is PRHDT and CDR2 FYEKMQ (reference sequence). This CDR3 contains 14 residues. The V segment lost 1 base and the J segment 7 bases; nucleotides outside the gene matches: 2. This chain's CDR3 is CASSLAGLANEQFF. DNA for the CDR3: TGTGCCAGCAGCTTAGCCGGACTAGCGAATGAGCAGTTCTTC.

In this sample, this clone turned up a few times. The V call is TRBV3-1 (or the pseudogene TRBV3-2), the J call TRBJ1-3, with D maybe TRBD1 (6 bases). The germline V and J ends were trimmed by 5 bases and 1 base, with 9 bases remaining between them. CDR3 length: 14 amino acids. Germline CDR1 LGHDT, CDR2 YNNKEL (reference sequence). The CDR3 nucleotides read TGTGCCAGCAGCACAGGGACATCTGGAAACACCATATATTTT. Translating it yields CASSTGTSGNTIYF.

The chain uses TRBV9 and TRBJ2-3; 7 bases match TRBD1. The germline CDR1 and CDR2 sequences are SGDLS and YYNGEE. This CDR3 is 14 amino acids long. V shed 4 bases, J shed 2 bases, and the junction held 4 bases outside the gene matches. The CDR3 DNA sequence: TGTGCCAGCAGCATCGGACAGGCCACAGATACGCAGTATTTT. It encodes CASSIGQATDTQYF.

The chain is built from TRBV30 and TRBJ2-7; a possible D gene is TRBD2 (6 bases). Germline V gives CDR1 GTSNPN, CDR2 SVGIG (reference sequence). The CDR3 has 13 residues. Trimming took off 3 bases at V and 7 bases at J, with 16 bases between the two ends. The chain's CDR3 is CAWSGTSAGEQYF. The CDR3 coding sequence is TGTGCCTGGAGCGGGACTTCGGCGGGTGAGCAGTACTTC.

The chain links TRBV6-1 to TRBJ2-7; 7 nucleotides align to TRBD1. The V gene's germline CDR1 is MNHNS and CDR2 SASEGT. Trimming took 3 bases from V and 4 from J; bases not matched to a gene: 9. The CDR3 runs 15 residues. The DNA of the CDR3 is TGTGCCAGCAGTGAGACCCCGGGACAGTTTTACGAGCAGTACTTC. Its protein product is CASSETPGQFYEQYF.

The chain has TRBV5-1 and TRBJ2-2; maybe TRBD1 (5 bases). The CDR3 is 14 residues long. In germline, CDR1 is SGHRS, CDR2 YFSETQ. V was shortened by 7 bases and J by 1 base, with 11 bases between the two germline ends. CDR3 bases: TGCGCCAGCCGTCTCGGACAGAACACCGGGGAGCTGTTTTTT. It is translated as CASRLGQNTGELFF.

The chain couples TRBV2 to TRBJ2-3; D possibly corresponds to TRBD2 (7 bases). The germline CDR1 and CDR2 sequences are SNHLY and FYNNEI. The CDR3 spans 13 residues. With 11 bases removed from V and 2 bases from J, the gap between germline ends came to 14 bases. The CDR3 here is CAERGDITDTQYF. The CDR3 DNA is TGTGCCGAACGGGGGGACATCACAGATACGCAGTATTTT.

The V and J genes are TRBV5-1 and TRBJ2-7; TRBD1 matches at 9 bases. V shed 0 bases, J shed 5 bases, and the junction held 6 bases outside the gene matches. The CDR3 consists of 15 residues. Germline V gene data show CDR1 as SGHRS and CDR2 as YFSETQ. CDR3 nucleotides: TGCGCCAGCAGCTTGGCCGGGACAGGGTTGGACGAGCAGTACTTC. As protein: CASSLAGTGLDEQYF.

The chain links TRBV6-5 to TRBJ1-2; D might be TRBD1 (5 bases). V dropped 4 bases and J dropped 8 bases, with 11 bases sitting between them. CDR1 and CDR2 from the germline V gene are MNHEY and SVGAGI. The CDR3 totals 12 residues. The CDR3 spells CASSFQGGGYTF. Here the CDR3 DNA reads TGTGCCAGCAGTTTCCAGGGAGGGGGCTACACCTTC.

The chain carries TRBV27 and TRBJ1-2; D perhaps matches TRBD1 (6 bases). Germline CDR1 reads MNHEY; CDR2 reads SMNVEV (reference sequence). Trimming pared 8 bases from V and 3 bases from J, leaving 19 bases between. The CDR3 contains 15 residues. In DNA, the CDR3 is TGTGCCAGCCACCCCGGCGGGGGGGCTGACTATGGCTACACCTTC. Its translation: CASHPGGGADYGYTF.

The chain carries TRBV24-1 and TRBJ1-2; D unresolved. Trimming removed 5 bases from V and 8 bases from J, with 8 bases in between. The CDR3 runs to 11 residues. CDR1 is KGHDR, CDR2 SFDVKD, per germline. The CDR3 nucleotides read TGTGCCACCAGTGGGCGAGAGGGCTACACCTTC. It specifies CATSGREGYTF.

The chain combines TRBV12-3 or TRBV12-4 with TRBJ2-7; no clear D. This CDR3 region has 13 residues. Trimming removed 3 bases at V and 3 bases at J, with 9 bases between. CDR3 DNA sequence: TGTGCCAGCAGTTTCGGGCCGAACTACGAGCAGTACTTC. This translates into CASSFGPNYEQYF.